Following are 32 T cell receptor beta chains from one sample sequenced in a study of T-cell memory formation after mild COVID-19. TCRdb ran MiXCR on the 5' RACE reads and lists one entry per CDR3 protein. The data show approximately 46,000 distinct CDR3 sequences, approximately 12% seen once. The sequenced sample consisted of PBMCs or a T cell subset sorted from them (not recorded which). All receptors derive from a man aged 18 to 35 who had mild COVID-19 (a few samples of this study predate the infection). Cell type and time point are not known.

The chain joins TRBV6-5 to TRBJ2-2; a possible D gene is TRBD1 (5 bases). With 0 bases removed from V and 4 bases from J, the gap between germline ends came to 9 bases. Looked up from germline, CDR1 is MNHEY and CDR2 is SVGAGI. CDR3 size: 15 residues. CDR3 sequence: CASSYSSGFTGELFF. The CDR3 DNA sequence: TGTGCCAGCAGTTACTCGTCAGGGTTCACCGGGGAGCTGTTTTTT.

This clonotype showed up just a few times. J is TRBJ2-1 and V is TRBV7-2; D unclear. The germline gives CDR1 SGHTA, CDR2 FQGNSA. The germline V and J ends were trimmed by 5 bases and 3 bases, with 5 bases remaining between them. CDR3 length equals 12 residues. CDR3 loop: CASSDNYNEQFF. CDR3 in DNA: TGTGCCAGCAGCGACAACTACAATGAGCAGTTCTTC.

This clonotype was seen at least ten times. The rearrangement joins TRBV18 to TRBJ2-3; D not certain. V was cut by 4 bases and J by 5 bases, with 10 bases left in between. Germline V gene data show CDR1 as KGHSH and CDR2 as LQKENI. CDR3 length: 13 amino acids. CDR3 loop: CASSRAGQDTQYF. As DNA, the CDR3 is TGTGCCAGCTCACGGGCTGGGCAAGATACGCAGTATTTT. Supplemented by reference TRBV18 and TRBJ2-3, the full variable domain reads NAGVMQNPRHLVRRRGQEARLRCSPMKGHSHVYWYRQLPEEGLKFMVYLQKENIIDESGMPKERFSAEFPKEGPSILRIQQVVRGDSAAYFCASSRAGQDTQYFGPGTRLTVL.

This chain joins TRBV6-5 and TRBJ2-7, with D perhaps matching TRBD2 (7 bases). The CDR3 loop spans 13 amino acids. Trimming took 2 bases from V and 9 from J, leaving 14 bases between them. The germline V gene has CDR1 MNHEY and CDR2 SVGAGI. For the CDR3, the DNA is TGTGCCAGCAGTTACGGGGGGGCGCTATTGCAGTACTTC. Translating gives CASSYGGALLQYF.

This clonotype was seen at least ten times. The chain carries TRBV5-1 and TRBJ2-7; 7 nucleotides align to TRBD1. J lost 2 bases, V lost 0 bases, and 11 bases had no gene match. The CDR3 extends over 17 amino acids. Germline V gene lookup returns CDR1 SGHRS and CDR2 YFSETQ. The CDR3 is CASSLVVEGQKTYEQYF. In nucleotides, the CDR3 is TGCGCCAGCAGCTTGGTCGTAGAGGGACAGAAGACCTACGAGCAGTACTTC.

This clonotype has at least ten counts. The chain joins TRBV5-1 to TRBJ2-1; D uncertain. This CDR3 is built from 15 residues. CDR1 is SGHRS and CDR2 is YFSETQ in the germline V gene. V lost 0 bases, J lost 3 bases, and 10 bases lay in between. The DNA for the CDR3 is TGCGCCAGCAGCTTGGTCCGCAACGACTACAATGAGCAGTTCTTC. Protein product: CASSLVRNDYNEQFF.

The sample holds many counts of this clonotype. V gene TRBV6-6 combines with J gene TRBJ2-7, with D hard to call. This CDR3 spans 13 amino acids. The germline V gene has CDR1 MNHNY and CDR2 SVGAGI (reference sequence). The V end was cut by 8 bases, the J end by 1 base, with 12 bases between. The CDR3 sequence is CASGRPRSYEQYF. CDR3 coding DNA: TGTGCCAGCGGAAGACCCAGGTCCTACGAGCAGTACTTC.

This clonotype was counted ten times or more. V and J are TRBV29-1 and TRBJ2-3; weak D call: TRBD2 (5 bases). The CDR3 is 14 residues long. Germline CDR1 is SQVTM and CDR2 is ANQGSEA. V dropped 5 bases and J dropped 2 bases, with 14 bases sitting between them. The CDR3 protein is CSVRRAGITDTQYF. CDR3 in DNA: TGCAGCGTTCGCCGGGCGGGTATCACAGATACGCAGTATTTT.

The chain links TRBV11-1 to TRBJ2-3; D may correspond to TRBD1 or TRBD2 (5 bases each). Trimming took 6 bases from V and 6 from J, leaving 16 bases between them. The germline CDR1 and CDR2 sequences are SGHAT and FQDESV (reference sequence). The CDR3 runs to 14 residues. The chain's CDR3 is CASSRDGTSDTQYF. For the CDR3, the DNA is TGTGCCAGCAGTCGGGACGGCACAAGCGATACGCAGTATTTT.

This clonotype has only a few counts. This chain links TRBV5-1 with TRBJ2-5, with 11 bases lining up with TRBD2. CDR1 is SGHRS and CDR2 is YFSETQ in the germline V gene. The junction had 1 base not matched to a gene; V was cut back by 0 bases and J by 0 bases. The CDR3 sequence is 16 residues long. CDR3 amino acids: CASSLGTSGYQETQYF. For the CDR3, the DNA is TGCGCCAGCAGCTTGGGGACTAGCGGGTACCAAGAGACCCAGTACTTC.

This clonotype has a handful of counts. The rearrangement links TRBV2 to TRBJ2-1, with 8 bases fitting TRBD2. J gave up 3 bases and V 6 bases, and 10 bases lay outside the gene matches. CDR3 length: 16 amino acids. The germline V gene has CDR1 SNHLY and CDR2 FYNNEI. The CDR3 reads CASREVAGTYYNEQFF. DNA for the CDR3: TGTGCCAGCAGAGAGGTAGCGGGGACTTACTACAATGAGCAGTTCTTC.

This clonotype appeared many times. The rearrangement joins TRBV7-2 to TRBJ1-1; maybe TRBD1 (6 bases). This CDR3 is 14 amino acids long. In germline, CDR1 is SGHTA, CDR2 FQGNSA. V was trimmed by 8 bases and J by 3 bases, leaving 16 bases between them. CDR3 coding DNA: TGTGCCAGCCGCATAATTACAGGGTACACTGAAGCTTTCTTT. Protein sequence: CASRIITGYTEAFF.

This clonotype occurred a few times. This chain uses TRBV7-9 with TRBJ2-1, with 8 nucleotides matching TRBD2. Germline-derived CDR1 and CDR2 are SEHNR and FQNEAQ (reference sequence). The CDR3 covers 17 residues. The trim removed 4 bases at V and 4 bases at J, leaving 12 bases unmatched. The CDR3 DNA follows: TGTGCCAGCAGCTCCTACGGGGGGGGAGACAGGTACAATGAGCAGTTCTTC. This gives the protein CASSSYGGGDRYNEQFF.

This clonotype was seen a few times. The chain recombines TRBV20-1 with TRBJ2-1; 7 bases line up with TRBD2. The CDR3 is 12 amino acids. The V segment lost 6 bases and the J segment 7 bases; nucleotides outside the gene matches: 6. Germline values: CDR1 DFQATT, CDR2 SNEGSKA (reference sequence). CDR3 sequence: CSALGLGNEQFF. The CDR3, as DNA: TGCAGTGCCCTAGGACTAGGTAATGAGCAGTTCTTC.

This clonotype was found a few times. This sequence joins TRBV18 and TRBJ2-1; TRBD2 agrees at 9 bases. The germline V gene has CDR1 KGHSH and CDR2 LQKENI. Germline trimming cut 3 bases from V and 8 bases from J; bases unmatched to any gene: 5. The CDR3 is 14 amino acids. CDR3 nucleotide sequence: TGTGCCAGCTCACCGGGACTAGCTGGGGATGAGCAGTTCTTC. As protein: CASSPGLAGDEQFF. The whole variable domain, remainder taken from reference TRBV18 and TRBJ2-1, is NAGVMQNPRHLVRRRGQEARLRCSPMKGHSHVYWYRQLPEEGLKFMVYLQKENIIDESGMPKERFSAEFPKEGPSILRIQQVVRGDSAAYFCASSPGLAGDEQFFGPGTRLTVL.

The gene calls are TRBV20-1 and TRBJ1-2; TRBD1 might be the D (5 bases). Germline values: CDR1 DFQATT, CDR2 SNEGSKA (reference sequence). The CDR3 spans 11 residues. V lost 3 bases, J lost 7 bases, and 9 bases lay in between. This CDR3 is CSARRGFGYTF. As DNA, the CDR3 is TGCAGTGCTAGGCGGGGCTTTGGCTACACCTTC.

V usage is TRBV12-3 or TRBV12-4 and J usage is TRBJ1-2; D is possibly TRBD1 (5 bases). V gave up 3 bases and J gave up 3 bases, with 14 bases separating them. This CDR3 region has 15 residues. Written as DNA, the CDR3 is TGTGCCAGCAGTTTCGCAGGGTTTGAAGACTATGGCTACACCTTC. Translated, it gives CASSFAGFEDYGYTF.

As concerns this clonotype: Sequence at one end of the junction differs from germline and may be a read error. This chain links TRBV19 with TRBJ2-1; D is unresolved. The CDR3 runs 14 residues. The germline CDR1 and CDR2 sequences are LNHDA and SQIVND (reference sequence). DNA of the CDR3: TGTGCCAGTAGTATGGGCAGGTCCTACAATGAGAAGTTCTTC. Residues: CASSMGRSYNEKFF.

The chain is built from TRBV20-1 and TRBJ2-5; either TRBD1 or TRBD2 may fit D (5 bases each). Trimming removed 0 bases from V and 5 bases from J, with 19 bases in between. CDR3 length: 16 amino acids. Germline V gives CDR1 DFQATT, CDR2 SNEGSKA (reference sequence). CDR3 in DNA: TGCAGTGCTAGAGATCCGTCGCTGGGGGTCCGGGAGACCCAGTACTTC. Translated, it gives CSARDPSLGVRETQYF.

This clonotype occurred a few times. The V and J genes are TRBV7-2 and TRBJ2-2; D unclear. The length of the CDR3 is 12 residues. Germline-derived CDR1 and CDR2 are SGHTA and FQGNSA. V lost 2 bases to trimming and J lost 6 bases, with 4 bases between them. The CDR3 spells CASSLRAGELFF. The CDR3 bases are TGTGCCAGCAGCTTACGAGCCGGGGAGCTGTTTTTT.

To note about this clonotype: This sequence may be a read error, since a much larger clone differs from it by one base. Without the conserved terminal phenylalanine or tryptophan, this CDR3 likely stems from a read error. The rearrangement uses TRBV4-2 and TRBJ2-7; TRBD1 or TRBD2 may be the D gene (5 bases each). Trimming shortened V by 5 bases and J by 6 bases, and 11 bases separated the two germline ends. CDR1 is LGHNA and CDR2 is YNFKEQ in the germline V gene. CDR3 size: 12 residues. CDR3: CASSSWGSEQYL. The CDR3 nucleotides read TGTGCCAGCAGCTCATGGGGGTCCGAGCAGTACTTA.

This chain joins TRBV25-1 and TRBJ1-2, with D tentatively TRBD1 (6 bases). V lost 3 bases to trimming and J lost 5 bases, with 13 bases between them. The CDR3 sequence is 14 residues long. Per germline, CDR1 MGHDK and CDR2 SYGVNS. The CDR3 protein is CASSEGTGYYGYTF. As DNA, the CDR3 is TGTGCCAGCAGTGAGGGAACAGGGTATTATGGCTACACCTTC.

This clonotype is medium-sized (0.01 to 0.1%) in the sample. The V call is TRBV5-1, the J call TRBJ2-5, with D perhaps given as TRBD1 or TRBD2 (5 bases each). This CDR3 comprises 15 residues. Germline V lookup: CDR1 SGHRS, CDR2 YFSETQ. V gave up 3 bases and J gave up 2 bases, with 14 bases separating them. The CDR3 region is CASSWRGTRQETQYF. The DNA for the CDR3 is TGCGCCAGCAGCTGGAGAGGGACGCGTCAAGAGACCCAGTACTTC.

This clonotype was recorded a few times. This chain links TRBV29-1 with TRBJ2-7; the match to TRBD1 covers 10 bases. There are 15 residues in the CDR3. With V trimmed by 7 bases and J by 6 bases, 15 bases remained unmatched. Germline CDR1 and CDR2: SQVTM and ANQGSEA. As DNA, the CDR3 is TGCAGCGCAGGGAGGGACAGGGGCGGGTCGGGCGAGCAGTACTTC. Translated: CSAGRDRGGSGEQYF.

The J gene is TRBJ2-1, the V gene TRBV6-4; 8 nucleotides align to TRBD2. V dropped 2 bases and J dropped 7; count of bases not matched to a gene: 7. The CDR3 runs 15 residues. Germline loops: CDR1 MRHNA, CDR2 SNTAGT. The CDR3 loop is CASSDGLAGRNEQFF. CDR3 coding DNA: TGTGCCAGCAGTGACGGGTTAGCGGGGAGAAATGAGCAGTTCTTC.

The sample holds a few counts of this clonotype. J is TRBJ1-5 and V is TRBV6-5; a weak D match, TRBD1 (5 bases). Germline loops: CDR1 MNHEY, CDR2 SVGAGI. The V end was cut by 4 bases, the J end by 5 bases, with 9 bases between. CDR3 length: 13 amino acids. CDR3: CASSFLGDQPQHF. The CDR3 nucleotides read TGTGCCAGCAGTTTCTTGGGGGATCAGCCCCAGCATTTT.

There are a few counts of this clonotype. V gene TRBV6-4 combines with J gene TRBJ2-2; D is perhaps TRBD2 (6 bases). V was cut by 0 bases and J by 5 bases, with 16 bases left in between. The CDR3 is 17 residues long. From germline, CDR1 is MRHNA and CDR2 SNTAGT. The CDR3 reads CASSDSIPGTGTGELFF. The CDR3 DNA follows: TGTGCCAGCAGTGACTCGATTCCAGGGACTGGGACCGGGGAGCTGTTTTTT.

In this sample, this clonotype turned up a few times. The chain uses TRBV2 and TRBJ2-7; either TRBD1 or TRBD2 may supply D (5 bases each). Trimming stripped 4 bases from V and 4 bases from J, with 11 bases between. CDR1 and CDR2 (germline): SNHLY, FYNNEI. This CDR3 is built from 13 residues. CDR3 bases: TGTGCCAGCAGTGCGGGGACCGGGTACGAGCAGTACTTC. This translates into CASSAGTGYEQYF.

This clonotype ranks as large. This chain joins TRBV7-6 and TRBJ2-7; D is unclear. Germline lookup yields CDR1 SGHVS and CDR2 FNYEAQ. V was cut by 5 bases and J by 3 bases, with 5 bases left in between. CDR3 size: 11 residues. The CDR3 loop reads CASSPGYEQYF. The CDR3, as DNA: TGTGCCAGCAGCCCCGGCTACGAGCAGTACTTC.

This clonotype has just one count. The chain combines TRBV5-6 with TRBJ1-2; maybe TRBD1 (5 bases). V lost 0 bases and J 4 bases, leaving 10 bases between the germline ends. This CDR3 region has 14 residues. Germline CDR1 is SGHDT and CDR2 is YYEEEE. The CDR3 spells CASSLALQGYGYTF. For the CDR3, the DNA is TGTGCCAGCAGCTTGGCCCTTCAGGGCTATGGCTACACCTTC.

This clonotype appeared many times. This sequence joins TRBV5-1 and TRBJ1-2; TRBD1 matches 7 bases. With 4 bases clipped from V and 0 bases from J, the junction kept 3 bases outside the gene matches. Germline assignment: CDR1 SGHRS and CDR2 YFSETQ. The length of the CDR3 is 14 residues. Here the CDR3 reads CASSAGQTNYGYTF. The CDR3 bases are TGCGCCAGCAGCGCGGGACAGACTAACTATGGCTACACCTTC.

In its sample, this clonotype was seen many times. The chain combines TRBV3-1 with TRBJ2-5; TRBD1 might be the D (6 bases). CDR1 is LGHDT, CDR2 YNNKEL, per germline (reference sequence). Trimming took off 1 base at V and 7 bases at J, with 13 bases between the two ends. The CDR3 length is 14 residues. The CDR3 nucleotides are TGTGCCAGCAGCCAAGGGACAGTGGACGGGACCCAGTACTTC. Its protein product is CASSQGTVDGTQYF.